What follows is one TCR beta chain and its context. Its antigen is not identified. All patients relapsed after autologous stem cell transplantation, and brentuximab vedotin exposure varied. The source of the sample is a study of PD-1 blockade in classical Hodgkin lymphoma. This table comes from immunoSEQ multiplex PCR, and its TCRdb copy is limited to in-frame clones, with some not included. The sample yields approximately 89,000 clones, around 80% seen once. Study-wide results and caveats: Complete responders showed a baseline diversity that resembled the diversity of newly diagnosed patients. Reports described newly diagnosed patients as having lower baseline TCR diversity than healthy donors.

After removal of 0 bases from V and 2 bases from J, the junction contained 2 bases not matched to a gene. CDR1 and CDR2 from the germline V gene are SGDLS and YYNGEE. This CDR3 spans 15 amino acids. The sample consisted of peripheral blood mononuclear cells (PBMCs), taken at baseline. The chain carries TRBV9 and TRBJ2-7, with 10 nucleotides matching TRBD2. The source is a human donor with classical Hodgkin lymphoma. CDR3 amino acids: CASSVVAGGPYEQYF. The CDR3, as DNA: TGTGCCAGCAGCGTAGTAGCGGGAGGCCCCTACGAGCAGTACTTC.